What follows describes a single T cell receptor beta chain. Its cognate antigen is unknown. These data originate in a study of blood T cells in healthy people across ages. Notes on the study in general: Higher diversity, along with more naive CD4+ cells, distinguished long-lived donors from aged donors. A strong correlation between TCR beta diversity and naive T cell percentage was seen.

The second PCR ran roughly 7 to 12 cycles with a sample-barcoded 5' primer and J-beta primers. Every molecule of cDNA carried a tag from a template-switch adaptor with 12 random nucleotides. TCRdb reprocessed the 5' RACE reads with MiXCR, giving one entry per CDR3 protein. The sample gives about 750,000 distinct CDR3 sequences, approximately 55% of which show up once; around 40% is in the top ten. This CDR3 spans 15 amino acids. Trimming took off 8 bases at V and 0 bases at J, with 14 bases between the two ends. Germline loops: CDR1 ENHRY, CDR2 SYGVKD. The sequence came from an elderly man in good health. Sequenced material: blood. This chain joins TRBV10-3 and TRBJ2-1, with D unclear. The CDR3 sequence: CAIAAGGSSYNEQFF. The CDR3 nucleotides read TGTGCCATCGCGGCCGGCGGATCCTCCTACAATGAGCAGTTCTTC.